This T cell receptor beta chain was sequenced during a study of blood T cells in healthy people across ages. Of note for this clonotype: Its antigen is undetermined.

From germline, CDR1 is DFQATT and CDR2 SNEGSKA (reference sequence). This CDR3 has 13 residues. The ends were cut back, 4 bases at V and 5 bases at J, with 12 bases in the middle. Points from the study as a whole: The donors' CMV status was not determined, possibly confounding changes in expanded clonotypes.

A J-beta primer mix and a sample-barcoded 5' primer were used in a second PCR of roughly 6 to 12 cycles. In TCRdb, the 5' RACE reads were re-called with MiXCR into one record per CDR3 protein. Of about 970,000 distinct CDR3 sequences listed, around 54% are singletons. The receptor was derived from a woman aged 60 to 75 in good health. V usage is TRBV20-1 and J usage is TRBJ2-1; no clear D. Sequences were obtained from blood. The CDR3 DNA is TGCAGTGCTATCGTTCCCCGGAACAATGAGCAGTTCTTC. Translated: CSAIVPRNNEQFF.